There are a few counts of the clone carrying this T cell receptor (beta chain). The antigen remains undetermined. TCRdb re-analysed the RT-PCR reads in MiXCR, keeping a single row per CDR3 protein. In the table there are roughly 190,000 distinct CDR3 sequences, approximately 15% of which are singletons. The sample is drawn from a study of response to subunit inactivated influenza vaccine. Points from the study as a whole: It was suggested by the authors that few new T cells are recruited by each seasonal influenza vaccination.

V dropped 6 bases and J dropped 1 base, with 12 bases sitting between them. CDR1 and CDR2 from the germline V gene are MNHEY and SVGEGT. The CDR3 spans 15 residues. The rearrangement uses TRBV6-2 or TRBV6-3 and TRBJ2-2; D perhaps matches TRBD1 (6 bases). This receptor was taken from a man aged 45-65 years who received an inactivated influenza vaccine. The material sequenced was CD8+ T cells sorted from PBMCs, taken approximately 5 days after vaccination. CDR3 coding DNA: TGTGCCAGCAGAAGAACAGGGTTGAACACCGGGGAGCTGTTTTTT. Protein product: CASRRTGLNTGELFF.